This entry concerns a single T cell receptor beta chain. The sample contains more than one DNA sequence encoding this CDR3. The repertoire was sequenced with immunoSEQ multiplex PCR; TCRdb's copy has only in-frame clones and lacks some. Here the sample spans 2,500,000 or so clones, around 94% being singletons. This entry comes from a study of shared clonotypes between healthy human individuals. On the study more broadly: Donor ages ranged 18 to 49 years: a couple of women, three men.

J lost 2 bases, V lost 7 bases, and 4 bases had no gene match. Per germline, CDR1 SGHRS and CDR2 YFSETQ. The CDR3 is made up of 14 amino acids. The chain has TRBV5-1 and TRBJ2-5, with TRBD2 matching over 11 bases. Source material: naive CD4+ T cells sorted from blood. Specified subset: CD45RA+ positively selected. The sequence derives from a man between 18 and 29 years old in good health. The CDR3 spells CASRLAGRQETQYF. The CDR3 DNA reads TGCGCCAGCCGACTAGCGGGGCGTCAAGAGACCCAGTACTTC.